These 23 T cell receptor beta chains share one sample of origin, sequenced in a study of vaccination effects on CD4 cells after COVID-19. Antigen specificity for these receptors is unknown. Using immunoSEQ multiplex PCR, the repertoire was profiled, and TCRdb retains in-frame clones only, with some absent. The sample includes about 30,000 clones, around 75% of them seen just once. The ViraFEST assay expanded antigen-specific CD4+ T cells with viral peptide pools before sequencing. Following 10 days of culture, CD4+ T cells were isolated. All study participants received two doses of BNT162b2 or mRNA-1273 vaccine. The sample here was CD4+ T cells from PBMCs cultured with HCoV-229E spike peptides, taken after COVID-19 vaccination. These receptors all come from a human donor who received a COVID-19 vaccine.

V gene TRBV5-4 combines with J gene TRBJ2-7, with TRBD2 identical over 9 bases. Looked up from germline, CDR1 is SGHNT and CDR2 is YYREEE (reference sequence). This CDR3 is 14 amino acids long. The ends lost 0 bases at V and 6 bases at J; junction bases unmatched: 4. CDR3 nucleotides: TGTGCCAGCAGCTTGGGCGGGAGGGCCGTCGAGCAGTACTTC. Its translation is CASSLGGRAVEQYF.

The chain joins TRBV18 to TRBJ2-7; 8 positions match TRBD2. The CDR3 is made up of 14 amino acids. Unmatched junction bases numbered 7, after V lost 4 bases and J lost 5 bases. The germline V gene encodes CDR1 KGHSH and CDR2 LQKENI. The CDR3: CASSRTSQGHEQYF. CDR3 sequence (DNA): TGTGCCAGCTCACGGACTAGCCAGGGCCACGAGCAGTACTTC.

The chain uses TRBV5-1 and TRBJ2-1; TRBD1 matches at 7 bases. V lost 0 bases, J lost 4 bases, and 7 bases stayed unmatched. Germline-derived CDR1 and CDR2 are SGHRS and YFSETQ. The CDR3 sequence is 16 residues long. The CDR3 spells CASSLAGTVGYNEQFF. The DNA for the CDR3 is TGCGCCAGCAGCTTGGCCGGGACAGTAGGGTACAATGAGCAGTTCTTC.

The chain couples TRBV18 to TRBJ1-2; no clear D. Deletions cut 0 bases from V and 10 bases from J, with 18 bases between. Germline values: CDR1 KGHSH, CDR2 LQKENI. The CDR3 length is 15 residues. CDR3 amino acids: CASSPPFSLWLHYTF. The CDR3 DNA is TGTGCCAGCTCACCACCGTTTTCCTTATGGCTCCACTACACCTTC.

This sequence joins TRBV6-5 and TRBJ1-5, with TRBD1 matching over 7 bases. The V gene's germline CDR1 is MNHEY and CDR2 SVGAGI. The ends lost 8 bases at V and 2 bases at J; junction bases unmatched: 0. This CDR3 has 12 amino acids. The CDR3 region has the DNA TGTGCCAGCGGACAGGGCAATCAGCCCCAGCATTTT. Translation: CASGQGNQPQHF.

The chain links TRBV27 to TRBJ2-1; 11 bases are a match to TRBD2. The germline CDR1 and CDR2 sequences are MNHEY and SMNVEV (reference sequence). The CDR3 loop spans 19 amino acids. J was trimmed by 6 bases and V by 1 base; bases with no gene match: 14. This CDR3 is CASSLFRSSGRYSVNEQFF. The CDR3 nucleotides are TGTGCCAGCAGTTTATTTCGTTCTAGCGGGAGGTATTCAGTCAATGAGCAGTTCTTC.

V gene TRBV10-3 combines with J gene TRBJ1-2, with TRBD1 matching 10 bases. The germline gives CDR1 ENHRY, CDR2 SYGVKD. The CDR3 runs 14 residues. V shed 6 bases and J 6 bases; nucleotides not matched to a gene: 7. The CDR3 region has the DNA TGTGCCATCAGCTCCGGGACAGGGGTGAATGGCTACACCTTC. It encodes CAISSGTGVNGYTF.

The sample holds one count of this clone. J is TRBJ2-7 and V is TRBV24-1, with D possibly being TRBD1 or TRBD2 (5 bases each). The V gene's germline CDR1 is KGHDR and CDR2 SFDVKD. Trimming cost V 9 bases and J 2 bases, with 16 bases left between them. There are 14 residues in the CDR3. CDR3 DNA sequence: TGTGCCACCTCGCTTGGGGGTGGCCCCTACGAGCAGTACTTC. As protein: CATSLGGGPYEQYF.

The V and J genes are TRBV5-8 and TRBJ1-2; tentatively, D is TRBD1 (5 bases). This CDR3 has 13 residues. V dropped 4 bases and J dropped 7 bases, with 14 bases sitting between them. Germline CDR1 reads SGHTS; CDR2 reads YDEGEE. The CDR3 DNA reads TGTGCCAGCAGCCGCTCGGGGGTGGGTGGCTACACCTTC. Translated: CASSRSGVGGYTF.

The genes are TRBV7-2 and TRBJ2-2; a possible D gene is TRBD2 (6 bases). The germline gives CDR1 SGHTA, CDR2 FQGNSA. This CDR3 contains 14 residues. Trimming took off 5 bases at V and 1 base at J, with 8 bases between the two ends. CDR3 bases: TGTGCCAGCAGCCGTAGCGGGAACACCGGGGAGCTGTTTTTT. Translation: CASSRSGNTGELFF.

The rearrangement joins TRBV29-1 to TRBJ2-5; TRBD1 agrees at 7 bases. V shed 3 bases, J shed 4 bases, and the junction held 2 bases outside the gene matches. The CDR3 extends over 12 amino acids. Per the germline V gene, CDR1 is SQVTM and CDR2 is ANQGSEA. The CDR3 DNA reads TGCAGCGTTGAGGCAGGGGGAGAGACCCAGTACTTC. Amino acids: CSVEAGGETQYF.

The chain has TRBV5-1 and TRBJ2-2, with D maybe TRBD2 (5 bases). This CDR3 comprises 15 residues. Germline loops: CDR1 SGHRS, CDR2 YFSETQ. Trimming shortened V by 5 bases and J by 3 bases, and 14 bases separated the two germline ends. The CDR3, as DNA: TGCGCCAGCAGGCCTGATGACGGGGACACCGGGGAGCTGTTTTTT. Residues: CASRPDDGDTGELFF.

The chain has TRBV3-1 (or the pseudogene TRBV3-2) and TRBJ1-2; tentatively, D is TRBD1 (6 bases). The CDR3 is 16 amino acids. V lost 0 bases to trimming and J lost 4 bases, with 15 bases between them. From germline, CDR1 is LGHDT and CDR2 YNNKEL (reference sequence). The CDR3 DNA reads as TGTGCCAGCAGCCAAGATGGGGGGCGAGGCGTCTATGGCTACACCTTC. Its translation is CASSQDGGRGVYGYTF.

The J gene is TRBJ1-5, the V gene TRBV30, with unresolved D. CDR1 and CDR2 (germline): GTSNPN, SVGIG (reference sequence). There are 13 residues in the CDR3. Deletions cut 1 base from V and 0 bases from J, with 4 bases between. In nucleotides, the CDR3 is TGTGCCTGGAGTGGGAATAGCAATCAGCCCCAGCATTTT. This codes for CAWSGNSNQPQHF.

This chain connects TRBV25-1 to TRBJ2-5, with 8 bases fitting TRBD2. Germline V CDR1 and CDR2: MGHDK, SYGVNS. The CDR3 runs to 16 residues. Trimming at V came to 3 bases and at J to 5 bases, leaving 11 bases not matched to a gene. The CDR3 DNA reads TGTGCCAGCAGTGATGTCTGGCGGGGGGTTGGGGAGACCCAGTACTTC. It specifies CASSDVWRGVGETQYF.

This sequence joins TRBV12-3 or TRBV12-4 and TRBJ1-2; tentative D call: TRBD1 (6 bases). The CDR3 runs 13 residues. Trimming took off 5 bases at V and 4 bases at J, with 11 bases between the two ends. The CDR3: CASSPGHIYGYTF. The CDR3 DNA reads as TGTGCCAGCAGTCCGGGACACATCTATGGCTACACCTTC.

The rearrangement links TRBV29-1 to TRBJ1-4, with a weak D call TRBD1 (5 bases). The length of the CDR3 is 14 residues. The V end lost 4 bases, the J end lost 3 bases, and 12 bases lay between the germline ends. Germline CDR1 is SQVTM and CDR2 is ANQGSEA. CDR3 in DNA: TGCAGCGTTGCTCTCCAGGGCCCTAATGAAAAACTGTTTTTT. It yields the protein CSVALQGPNEKLFF. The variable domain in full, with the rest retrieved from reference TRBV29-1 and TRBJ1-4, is SAVISQKPSRDICQRGTSLTIQCQVDSQVTMMFWYRQQPGQSLTLIATANQGSEATYESGFVIDKFPISRPNLTFSTLTVSNMSPEDSSIYLCSVALQGPNEKLFFGSGTQLSVL.

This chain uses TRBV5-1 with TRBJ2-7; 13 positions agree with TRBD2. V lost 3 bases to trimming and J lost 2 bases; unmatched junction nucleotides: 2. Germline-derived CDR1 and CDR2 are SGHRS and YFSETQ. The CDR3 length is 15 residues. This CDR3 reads CASSSGLAGAYEQYF. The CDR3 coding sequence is TGCGCCAGCAGCTCCGGACTAGCGGGGGCCTACGAGCAGTACTTC.

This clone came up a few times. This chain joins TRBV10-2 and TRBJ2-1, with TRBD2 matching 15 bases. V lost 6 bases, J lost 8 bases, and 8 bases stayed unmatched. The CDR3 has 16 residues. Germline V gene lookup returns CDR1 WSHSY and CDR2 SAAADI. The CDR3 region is CASSRGLAGGLDEQFF. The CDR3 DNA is TGCGCCAGCAGCCGGGGACTAGCGGGGGGATTGGATGAGCAGTTCTTC.

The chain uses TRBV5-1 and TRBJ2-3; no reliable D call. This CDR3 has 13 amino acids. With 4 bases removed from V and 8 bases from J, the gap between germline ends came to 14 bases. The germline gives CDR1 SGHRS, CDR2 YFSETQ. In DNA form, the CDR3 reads TGCGCCAGCAGCCAGGCCTCACCGGCTACGCAGTATTTT. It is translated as CASSQASPATQYF.

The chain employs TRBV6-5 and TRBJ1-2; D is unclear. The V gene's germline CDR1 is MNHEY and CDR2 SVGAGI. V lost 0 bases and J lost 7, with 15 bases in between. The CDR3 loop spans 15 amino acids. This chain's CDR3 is CASSYSRSGLGGYTF. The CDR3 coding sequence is TGTGCCAGCAGTTACTCGAGATCGGGGTTGGGTGGCTACACCTTC.

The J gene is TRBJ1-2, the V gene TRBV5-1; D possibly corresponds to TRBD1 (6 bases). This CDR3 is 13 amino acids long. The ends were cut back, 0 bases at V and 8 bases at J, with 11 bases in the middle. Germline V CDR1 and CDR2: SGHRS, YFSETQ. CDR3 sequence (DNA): TGCGCCAGCAGCTTGGGGCCGGGGGGCGGCTACACCTTC. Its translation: CASSLGPGGGYTF. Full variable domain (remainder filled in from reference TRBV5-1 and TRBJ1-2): KAGVTQTPRYLIKTRGQQVTLSCSPISGHRSVSWYQQTPGQGLQFLFEYFSETQRNKGNFPGRFSGRQFSNSRSEMNVSTLELGDSALYLCASSLGPGGGYTFGSGTRLTVV.

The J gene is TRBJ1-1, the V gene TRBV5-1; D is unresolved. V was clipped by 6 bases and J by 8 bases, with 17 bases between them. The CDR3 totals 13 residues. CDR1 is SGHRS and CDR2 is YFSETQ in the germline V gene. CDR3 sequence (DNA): TGCGCCAGCACCGCTCCAGACGATTCAGAAGCTTTCTTT. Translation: CASTAPDDSEAFF.